This T cell receptor (beta chain) is drawn from a study of cytomegalovirus exposure and HLA in healthy donors. Study summary: Out of 398 genotyped donors, less than 85% belonged to the Caucasian-associated ancestry cluster. Findings of the study overall: TCR beta chains numbering more than 150 were designated cytomegalovirus-associated. Productive status was seen about 87% or about 30% of the time for most TCR beta V segments in an earlier analysis. What a later analysis reportedly showed was that an Asian-associated ancestry cluster had fewer N-insertions than the 666-donor mean.

PCR involved 60 Vbeta and 13 Jbeta primers. TCRdb's copy holds only in-frame clones and misses some; the assay was immunoSEQ multiplex PCR. This table holds roughly 120,000 clones, around 64% found once. A word on this clone: Its antigen is not identified.

From germline, CDR1 is MNHNY and CDR2 SVGAGI (reference sequence). The length of the CDR3 is 12 residues. V shed 8 bases and J shed 6 bases, with 11 bases lying between them. Sequencing was done on a sample of PBMCs. The J gene is TRBJ1-5, the V gene TRBV6-6; D is undetermined. The clonotype was recovered from a man aged 30-40 years in good health and CMV-seropositive. CDR3 in amino acids: CASLHSGQPQHF. Here the CDR3 DNA reads TGTGCCAGCCTCCATTCCGGTCAGCCCCAGCATTTT.